This T cell receptor (beta chain) was retrieved from a study of shared clonotypes between healthy human individuals. General study findings and limits: Against clonotypes common to all four donors, non-shared ones had lower generation probabilities.

It was CD45RO-negative cells, positively selected for CCR7, that made up naive CD8 cells, with terminally differentiated effector memory CD45RA+ cells excluded. Repertoires were generated with immunoSEQ multiplex PCR, while TCRdb's copy carries only in-frame clones and drops some. The profile shows 550,000 to 750,000 clones, around 95% of them singletons. Notes on this clone: Its target is not known.

This CDR3 region has 13 residues. From germline, CDR1 is SGHRS and CDR2 YFSETQ. V was clipped by 4 bases and J by 5 bases; unmatched bases: 3. The TCR was taken from a woman aged 30 to 39 in good health. J is TRBJ2-7 and V is TRBV5-1, with 10 bases that match TRBD1. The sample was naive CD8+ T cells sorted from blood. CDR3 loop: CASSGTGEHEQYF. DNA of the CDR3: TGCGCCAGCAGCGGGACAGGGGAACACGAGCAGTACTTC.